A selection of T cell receptor beta chains follows, all from one sample in a study of STAT3 mutations in large granular lymphocyte leukemia. Data came from immunoSEQ multiplex PCR; TCRdb stores just in-frame clones and leaves some out. The table has 30,000 to 40,000 clones, around 86% seen once; the top ten hold roughly 12%. Sequencing used peripheral blood mononuclear cells. All receptors derive from a man aged 55 to 70 with T-cell large granular lymphocyte leukemia. Some clones in this sample may be carry-over from other donors' samples. Each CDR3 is given with its conserved first and last residue. A D gene is named only where the DNA matches it firmly. Not all rows give a size; the values are once, few, many and, for expanded clones, a class.

v_gene,d_gene,j_gene,abundance,CDR3nt,CDR3aa
TRBV18,.,TRBJ2-5,.,TGTGCCAGCTCCTCCCCCGGGGCTAGCGATCAAGAGACCCAGTACTTC,CASSSPGASDQETQYF
TRBV6-6,TRBD2,TRBJ2-7,.,TGTGCCAGCAGTTACTTACTAGCGGGAGTGAGTGAGCAGTACTTC,CASSYLLAGVSEQYF
TRBV7-8,.,TRBJ2-1,.,TGTGCCAGCAGCCCCCCCCGCGGACTTTCCTCCTACAATGAGCAGTTCTTC,CASSPPRGLSSYNEQFF
TRBV5-4,.,TRBJ2-7,.,TGTGCCAGCAGCTCTGACAGTAATGACGAGCAGTACTTC,CASSSDSNDEQYF
TRBV28,.,TRBJ2-1,.,TGTGCCAGCAGTTTACCCGAGACCCTAAGAGAGCAGTTCTTC,CASSLPETLREQFF
TRBV30,TRBD1,TRBJ1-2,.,TGTGCCTGGAGTCATGGGAGGACAGGGGGGAGAGGCTACACCTTC,CAWSHGRTGGRGYTF
TRBV6-6,TRBD1,TRBJ1-1,.,TGTGCCAGCAGTGTCACAGGGGCCACTGAAGCTTTCTTT,CASSVTGATEAFF
TRBV7-2,.,TRBJ1-6,once,TGTGCCAGCCAGACAGGCGGGGGCAATTCACCCCTCCACTTT,CASQTGGGNSPLHF
TRBV5-6,.,TRBJ1-4,.,TGTGCCAGCAGCGAGGCAGGGTCTCCTAATGAAAAACTGTTTTTT,CASSEAGSPNEKLFF
TRBV28,.,TRBJ2-1,.,TGTGCCAGCGGGAGCTCCTACAATGAGCAGTTCTTC,CASGSSYNEQFF
TRBV6-9,.,TRBJ2-7,.,TGTGCCAGCATGGGGACGTTATGCTACGAGCAGTACTTC,CASMGTLCYEQYF
TRBV29-1,.,TRBJ2-1,.,TGCAGCGTTGGTAACAGGGTTGAGCAGTTCTTC,CSVGNRVEQFF
TRBV11-2,TRBD2,TRBJ2-7,.,TGTGCCAGCAGCTTCGGACTAGCGACCGAGCAGTACTTC,CASSFGLATEQYF
TRBV18,.,TRBJ1-2,.,TGTGCCAGCTCACCTAACGAGGGGGTCTATGGCTACACCTTC,CASSPNEGVYGYTF
TRBV5-1,TRBD1,TRBJ2-1,.,TGCGCCAGCAGCTTGGGTAGGACAGGGCTCAGTGAGCAGTTCTTC,CASSLGRTGLSEQFF
TRBV27,.,TRBJ2-5,.,TGTGCCAGCAGCCGAAACAGGGAAAGGGAGACCCAGTACTTC,CASSRNRERETQYF
TRBV5-1,.,TRBJ1-4,.,TGCGCCAGCAGCGTCCTGGGGCCTAATGAAGAACTGTTTTTT,CASSVLGPNEELFF
TRBV2,.,TRBJ2-1,once,TGTGCCAGCAGTGAGTATTGGTCGGGTGAGCAGTTCTTC,CASSEYWSGEQFF
TRBV19,.,TRBJ2-7,.,TGTGCCAGTAGTCCCGGGACGGTATACGAGCAGTACTTC,CASSPGTVYEQYF
TRBV5-1,.,TRBJ2-2,.,TGCGCCAGCAGCTTGGAGGAATCCTATTCGGCTGGGATTTTT,CASSLEESYSAGIF
TRBV6-1,.,TRBJ2-2,few,TGTGCCAGCAGTGCCCGGGCCCTTCTCATCACCGGGGAGCTGTTTTTT,CASSARALLITGELFF
TRBV30,.,TRBJ1-5,.,TGTGCCTGGAGTGGGCAGAATCCCAATCAGCCCCAGCATTTT,CAWSGQNPNQPQHF
TRBV6-5,TRBD1,TRBJ2-7,.,TGTGCCAGCAGCCCTCTGGACAGGGCCTACGAGCAGTACTTC,CASSPLDRAYEQYF
TRBV29-1,TRBD1,TRBJ2-3,few,TGCAGCGTTTGGGACATAGGACAGGGCGGGGATACGCAGTATTTT,CSVWDIGQGGDTQYF
TRBV27,.,TRBJ2-5,.,TGTGCCAGCAGTTTACTTCAATCCCGTTCCCCTGGAGAGACCCAGTACTTC,CASSLLQSRSPGETQYF
TRBV2,.,TRBJ2-7,.,TGTGCCAGCAGTGGACAGTCAAGGGGCGAGCAGTACTTC,CASSGQSRGEQYF
TRBV5-1,.,TRBJ2-7,once,TGCGCCAGCAGCTTGGTGGGGGATGAGCAGTACTTC,CASSLVGDEQYF
TRBV18,TRBD2,TRBJ2-7,.,TGTGCCAGCTCATCTGCCGGGAGGTCAGACGAGCAGTACTTC,CASSSAGRSDEQYF
TRBV18,TRBD2,TRBJ2-3,.,TGTGCCAGCTCACCACTCGTGACTAGCGGGAGAGGGAGCACAGATACGCAGTATTTT,CASSPLVTSGRGSTDTQYF
TRBV7-8,.,TRBJ1-2,few,TGTGCCAGCAGCTTAGCGGGCAGCCAATTGTATGGCTACACCTTC,CASSLAGSQLYGYTF
TRBV28,.,TRBJ2-7,.,TGTGCCAGCACTTCGCACAGGGAGCAGTACTTC,CASTSHREQYF
TRBV19,.,TRBJ1-2,.,TGTGCCAGTAGCCCGGGGCCAGGGGTAGTCTATGGCTACACCTTC,CASSPGPGVVYGYTF
TRBV27,.,TRBJ2-3,.,TGTGCCAGCAGTTTGACGTTCGTATCCACAGATACGCAGTATTTT,CASSLTFVSTDTQYF
TRBV19,.,TRBJ2-2,.,TGTGCCAGTAGTATAGATCCGGCTACCGGGGAGCTGTTTTTT,CASSIDPATGELFF
TRBV15,.,TRBJ2-7,.,TGTGCCACCAGCAGAGATCCCGGGCTTAACTCCTACGAGCAGTACTTC,CATSRDPGLNSYEQYF
TRBV25-1,TRBD1,TRBJ1-3,.,TGTGCCAGCAGCATGGGACAGGTCCTTGGAAACACCATATATTTT,CASSMGQVLGNTIYF
TRBV28,.,TRBJ1-3,.,TGTGCCAGCAGAGCCGCCCGGCAGTCCTCTGGAAACACCATATATTTT,CASRAARQSSGNTIYF
TRBV11-2,TRBD1,TRBJ2-7,.,TGTGCCAGCAGCTCCGCGATCCGGGACAGGGGCAACGAGCAGTACTTC,CASSSAIRDRGNEQYF
TRBV13,TRBD1,TRBJ2-4,.,TGTGCCAGCAGCTTAGGAACAGGGGGAGCCAAAAACATTCAGTACTTC,CASSLGTGGAKNIQYF
TRBV6-4,TRBD1,TRBJ2-1,.,TGTGCCAGCAAGATAGGACAGGGTTCTACTGAGCAGTTCTTC,CASKIGQGSTEQFF